One TCR beta chain is described in this entry. With V trimmed by 5 bases and J by 1 base, 4 bases remained unmatched. Germline V gene data show CDR1 as MNHEY and CDR2 as SVGEGT. This CDR3 is built from 15 residues. It was during active infection that Seattle patients were enrolled and then longitudinally followed. These data belong to a study of blood T cell repertoires in COVID-19. Study context: Samples representing acute and convalescent COVID-19 were sourced from the United States, Italy and Spain.

Data came from immunoSEQ multiplex PCR; TCRdb stores just in-frame clones and leaves some out. The sample consists of approximately 330,000 clones, over 80% of them appearing once. Sample: peripheral blood. This clonotype was obtained from a man aged 30-40 years with COVID-19, enrolled during active disease. The rearrangement links TRBV6-2 or TRBV6-3 to TRBJ1-5, with 8 nucleotides matching TRBD1. CDR3 bases: TGTGCCAGCAGTACAAGGACAGGGAGCAATCAGCCCCAGCATTTT. It translates to CASSTRTGSNQPQHF.